This T cell receptor (beta chain) was profiled in a study of shared clonotypes between healthy human individuals. Whole-study findings and limits: The authors expected sequencing depth to affect clonotype sharing among donors. Between a handful of donors, naive CD4 clonotypes were shared at a level of about 5%. Sorted-subset samples were not fully sequenced, rarefaction indicated.

CDR3 length equals 15 residues. CDR1 and CDR2 from the germline V gene are SGHAT and FQNNGV. V lost 3 bases, J lost 0 bases, and 5 bases stayed unmatched. Profiled with immunoSEQ multiplex PCR; TCRdb holds only in-frame clones, not every one. The table has more than 850,000 clones, roughly 74% seen once. Healthy HIV-negative adults with no recent acute infections or vaccinations were recruited as donors. A note on this clone: Its antigen is unidentified.

The V call is TRBV11-2, the J call TRBJ2-7, with 7 bases that match TRBD2. The sample comprised memory CD4+ T cells from PBMCs. Subset in this sample: CD45RA-negative fraction. This sequence originates from a young man in good health. Some clones in this sample may be carry-over from other donors' samples. CDR3 sequence: CASSLTGGLSYEQYF. The CDR3 coding sequence is TGTGCCAGCAGCTTGACGGGAGGACTCTCCTACGAGCAGTACTTC.